This T cell receptor (beta chain) stems from a study of T cells after yellow fever vaccination. Findings and caveats of the study: Most primary-vaccination clones recurred post-booster (roughly 96% CD4, around 90% CD8).

One entry per CDR3 protein, called by TCRdb with MiXCR from the 5' RACE reads. The table includes approximately 510,000 distinct CDR3 sequences, 21% detected once. Germline V gene data show CDR1 as MGHRA and CDR2 as YSYEKL. The CDR3 has 16 amino acids. V lost 3 bases to trimming and J lost 7 bases, with 21 bases between them. In its sample, this clonotype was seen a few times. What it recognizes is unknown. This specimen was PBMCs, taken 20 to 25 days after the first yellow fever vaccination. The receptor's source is a man aged 18 to 30 who received the YFV17D yellow fever vaccine. The chain recombines TRBV4-1 with TRBJ1-1, with D possibly matching TRBD1 (5 bases). The DNA for the CDR3 is TGCGCCAGCAGCCATCCTAGTGGGGGGTGGGTGGGTGAAGCTTTCTTT. Residues: CASSHPSGGWVGEAFF.